These 8 T cell receptor beta chains were sequenced from one sample in a study of regulatory and conventional T cells in RAG deficiency. Conventional CD4+ T cells were sorted from blood as CD25-low CD127-high cells. This table comes from immunoSEQ multiplex PCR, and its TCRdb copy is limited to in-frame clones, with some not included. The sample consists of about 46,000 clones, 80% to 90% of them appearing once. This same sample was also part of a study on regulatory T cells. Per that study: The primer mix had 52 TRBV and 13 TRBJ primers.

Sequenced sample: CD4+ effector T cells sorted from blood. These receptors all come from a human donor in good health.

V gene TRBV18 combines with J gene TRBJ2-1, with 7 nucleotides matching TRBD1. The trim removed 1 base at V and 7 bases at J, leaving 10 bases unmatched. Germline V gene sequence: CDR1 KGHSH, CDR2 LQKENI. The CDR3 runs to 16 residues. The CDR3 DNA sequence: TGTGCCAGCTCACCACGTTCGGCAGGGGGTATGAATGAGCAGTTCTTC. It codes for CASSPRSAGGMNEQFF.

This chain joins TRBV5-1 and TRBJ2-5, with 7 nucleotides matching TRBD1. CDR1 is SGHRS, CDR2 YFSETQ, per germline. The CDR3 has 14 residues. The ends lost 7 bases at V and 5 bases at J; junction bases unmatched: 11. This chain's CDR3 is CASEIGGRGETQYF. Written as DNA, the CDR3 is TGCGCCAGCGAGATTGGTGGCAGGGGGGAGACCCAGTACTTC.

The genes are TRBV28 and TRBJ2-1, with a tentative D call TRBD2 (6 bases). V gave up 6 bases and J gave up 5 bases, with 14 bases separating them. The CDR3 length is 14 residues. Per the germline V gene, CDR1 is MDHEN and CDR2 is SYDVKM. The CDR3 DNA follows: TGTGCCAGCAGGTCCGGGACTGGTCACAATGAGCAGTTCTTC. Encoded protein: CASRSGTGHNEQFF. The full variable domain, rest sourced from reference TRBV28 and TRBJ2-1, is DVKVTQSSRYLVKRTGEKVFLECVQDMDHENMFWYRQDPGLGLRLIYFSYDVKMKEKGDIPEGYSVSREKKERFSLILESASTNQTSMYLCASRSGTGHNEQFFGPGTRLTVL.

The chain is built from TRBV27 and TRBJ2-4, with D possibly being TRBD2 (6 bases). Per the germline V gene, CDR1 is MNHEY and CDR2 is SMNVEV (reference sequence). V lost 2 bases and J lost 0, with 8 bases in between. CDR3 length: 15 amino acids. The CDR3 DNA follows: TGTGCCAGCAGTTTAGTGGGACTAGCCAAAAACATTCAGTACTTC. Amino acids: CASSLVGLAKNIQYF.

CDR3 sequence (DNA): TGTGCCAGCAGTCGACTCTACGAGCAGTACTTC. Amino acid sequence: CASSRLYEQYF. V usage is TRBV6-1 and J usage is TRBJ2-7; D call uncertain. CDR1 and CDR2 (germline): MNHNS, SASEGT. V lost 5 bases and J 3 bases, leaving 5 bases between the germline ends. This CDR3 region has 11 residues.

V and J are TRBV7-2 and TRBJ2-2, with a tentative D call TRBD2 (5 bases). Trimming took 6 bases from V and 8 from J, leaving 13 bases between them. The CDR3 contains 13 residues. The germline V gene encodes CDR1 SGHTA and CDR2 FQGNSA. This CDR3 is CASRQMTGGELFF. The CDR3 DNA follows: TGTGCCAGCAGACAGATGACGGGAGGGGAGCTGTTTTTT.

The CDR3 region is CASSQSGQKHYEQYF. The CDR3 DNA follows: TGCGCCAGCAGTCAATCGGGACAGAAACACTACGAGCAGTACTTC. The J gene is TRBJ2-7, the V gene TRBV23-1; 7 bases agree with TRBD1. TRBV23-1 is an ORF for which the function is uncertain. CDR3 length: 15 residues. Trimming removed 0 bases from V and 3 bases from J; junction bases left unmatched: 5.

This chain joins TRBV2 and TRBJ2-7; D gene ambiguous. The ends were cut back, 5 bases at V and 2 bases at J, with 4 bases in the middle. Per the germline V gene, CDR1 is SNHLY and CDR2 is FYNNEI. The CDR3 runs to 11 residues. CDR3 nucleotides: TGTGCCAGCAGTTACACCTACGAGCAGTACTTC. It encodes CASSYTYEQYF.